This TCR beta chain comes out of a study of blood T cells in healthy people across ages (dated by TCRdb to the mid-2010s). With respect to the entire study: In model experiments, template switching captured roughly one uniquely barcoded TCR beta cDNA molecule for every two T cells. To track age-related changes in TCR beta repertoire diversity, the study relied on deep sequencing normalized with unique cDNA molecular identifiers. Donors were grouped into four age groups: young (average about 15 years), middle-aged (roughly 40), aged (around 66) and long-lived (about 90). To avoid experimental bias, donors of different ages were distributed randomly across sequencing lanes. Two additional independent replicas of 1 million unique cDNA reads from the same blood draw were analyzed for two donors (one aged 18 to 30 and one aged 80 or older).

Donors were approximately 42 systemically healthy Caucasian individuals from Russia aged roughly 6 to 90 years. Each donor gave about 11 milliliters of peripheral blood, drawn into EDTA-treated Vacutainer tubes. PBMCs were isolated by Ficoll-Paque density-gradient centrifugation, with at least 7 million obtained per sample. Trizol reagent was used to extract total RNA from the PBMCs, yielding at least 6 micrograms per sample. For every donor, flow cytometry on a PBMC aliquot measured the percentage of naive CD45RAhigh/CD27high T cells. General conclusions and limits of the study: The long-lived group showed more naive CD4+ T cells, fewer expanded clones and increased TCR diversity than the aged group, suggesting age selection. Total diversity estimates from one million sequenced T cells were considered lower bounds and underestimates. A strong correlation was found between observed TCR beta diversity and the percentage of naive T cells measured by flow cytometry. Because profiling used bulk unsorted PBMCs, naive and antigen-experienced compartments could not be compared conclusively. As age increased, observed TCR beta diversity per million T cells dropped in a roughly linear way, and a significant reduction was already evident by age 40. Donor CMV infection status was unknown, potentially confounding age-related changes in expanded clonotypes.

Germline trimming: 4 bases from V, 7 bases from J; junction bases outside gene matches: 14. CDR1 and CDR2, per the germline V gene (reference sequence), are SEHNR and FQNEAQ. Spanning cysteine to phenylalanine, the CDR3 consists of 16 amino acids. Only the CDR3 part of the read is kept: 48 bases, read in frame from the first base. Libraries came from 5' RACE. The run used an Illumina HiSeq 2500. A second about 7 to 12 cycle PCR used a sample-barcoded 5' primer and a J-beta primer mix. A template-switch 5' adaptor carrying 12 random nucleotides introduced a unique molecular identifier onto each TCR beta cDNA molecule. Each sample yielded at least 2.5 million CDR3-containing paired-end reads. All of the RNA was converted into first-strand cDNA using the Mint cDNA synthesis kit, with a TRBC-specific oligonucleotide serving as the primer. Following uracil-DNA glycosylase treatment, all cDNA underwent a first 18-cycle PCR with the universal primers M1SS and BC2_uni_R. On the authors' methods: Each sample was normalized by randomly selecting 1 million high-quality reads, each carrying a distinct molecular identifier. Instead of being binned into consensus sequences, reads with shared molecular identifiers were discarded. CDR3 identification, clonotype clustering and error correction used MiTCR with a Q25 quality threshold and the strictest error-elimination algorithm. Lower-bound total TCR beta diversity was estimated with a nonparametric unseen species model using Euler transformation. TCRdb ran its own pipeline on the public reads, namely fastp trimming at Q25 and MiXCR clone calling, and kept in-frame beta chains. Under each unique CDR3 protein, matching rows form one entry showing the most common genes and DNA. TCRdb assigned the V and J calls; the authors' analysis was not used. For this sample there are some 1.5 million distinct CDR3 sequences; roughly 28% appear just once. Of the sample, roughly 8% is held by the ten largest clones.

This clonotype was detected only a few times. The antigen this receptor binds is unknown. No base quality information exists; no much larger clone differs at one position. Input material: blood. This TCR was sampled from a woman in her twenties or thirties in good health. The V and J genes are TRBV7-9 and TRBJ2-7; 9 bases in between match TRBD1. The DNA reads TGTGCCAGCAGCTACACCGGGACAGGGAGGTTCTTGGAGCAGTACTTC. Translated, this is CASSYTGTGRFLEQYF.